This is a list of T cell receptor beta chains from one sample in a study of T cell responses to AZD1222 COVID-19 vaccine. Libraries were prepared by immunoSEQ multiplex PCR; TCRdb keeps only in-frame clonotypes and omits some of them. The sample has some 150,000 clones, roughly 91% seen once. Material: peripheral blood, obtained on day 0 of AZD1222 vaccination. All receptors derive from an adult in good health. The CDR3 runs from the conserved cysteine through the conserved F or W. Each record gives: clone size, D gene, J gene, V gene, CDR3 DNA, CDR3 protein. D genes are given only for firm matches. Rows give clone size only sometimes, using once, few, many, or a class for an expanded clone.

clone size: -
D gene: -
J gene: TRBJ2-3
V gene: TRBV7-6
CDR3 DNA: TGTGCCAGCAGCCCAAGAATGCCAGATACGCAGTATTTT
CDR3 protein: CASSPRMPDTQYF

clone size: -
D gene: TRBD2
J gene: TRBJ2-1
V gene: TRBV7-9
CDR3 DNA: TGTGCCAGCAGCCCCGAAAGAGGGACTAGCGGGATATCCTACAATGAGCAGTTCTTC
CDR3 protein: CASSPERGTSGISYNEQFF

clone size: few
D gene: -
J gene: TRBJ2-2
V gene: TRBV3-1/TRBV3-2
CDR3 DNA: TGTGCCAGCAGCCAGGGGGCTGGCACCGGGGAGCTGTTTTTT
CDR3 protein: CASSQGAGTGELFF

clone size: -
D gene: TRBD2
J gene: TRBJ2-5
V gene: TRBV4-1
CDR3 DNA: TGCGCCAGCAGCCAAATATCCGGGACTAGCGGGAGAGAGACCCAGTACTTC
CDR3 protein: CASSQISGTSGRETQYF

clone size: -
D gene: -
J gene: TRBJ2-2
V gene: TRBV7-2
CDR3 DNA: TGTGCCAGCAGCTCACAGGGTCCGGTGGGGACCGGGGAGCTGTTTTTT
CDR3 protein: CASSSQGPVGTGELFF

clone size: -
D gene: -
J gene: TRBJ2-2
V gene: TRBV30
CDR3 DNA: TGTGCCTGGAGTGTACCCGGGGAGCTGTTTTTT
CDR3 protein: CAWSVPGELFF

clone size: -
D gene: -
J gene: TRBJ1-5
V gene: TRBV19
CDR3 DNA: TGTGCCAGTAGTATGAGGGTCCGAGGGGCGGGAGGCCAGCCCCAGCATTTT
CDR3 protein: CASSMRVRGAGGQPQHF

clone size: -
D gene: -
J gene: TRBJ1-2
V gene: TRBV20-1
CDR3 DNA: TGCAGTGCTAGTGGGGGTACGGGGTTCCATAACTATGGCTACACCTTC
CDR3 protein: CSASGGTGFHNYGYTF

clone size: -
D gene: -
J gene: TRBJ1-2
V gene: TRBV19
CDR3 DNA: TGTGCCAGTAAAGGGTCAGAGGGGCACTATGGCTACACCTTC
CDR3 protein: CASKGSEGHYGYTF

clone size: -
D gene: -
J gene: TRBJ1-1
V gene: TRBV5-8
CDR3 DNA: TGTGCCAGCAGCTTGCCCCGGGGAAGGGATGAAGCTTTCTTT
CDR3 protein: CASSLPRGRDEAFF

clone size: -
D gene: -
J gene: TRBJ2-2
V gene: TRBV7-6
CDR3 DNA: TGTGCCAGCAGCTTAGGAGGAGGGGCGGGCACCGGGGAGCTGTTTTTT
CDR3 protein: CASSLGGGAGTGELFF

clone size: -
D gene: -
J gene: TRBJ1-1
V gene: TRBV6-1
CDR3 DNA: TGTGCCAGCAGTGAAGTGGGGAACACTGAAGCTTTCTTT
CDR3 protein: CASSEVGNTEAFF

clone size: -
D gene: -
J gene: TRBJ1-2
V gene: TRBV5-6
CDR3 DNA: TGTGCCAGCAGTTCACAGGCGCCCTATGGCTACACCTTC
CDR3 protein: CASSSQAPYGYTF

clone size: -
D gene: TRBD1
J gene: TRBJ2-5
V gene: TRBV5-1
CDR3 DNA: TGCGCCAGCAGCTTGGTAGTGACAGGGATGCAAGAGACCCAGTACTTC
CDR3 protein: CASSLVVTGMQETQYF

clone size: -
D gene: -
J gene: TRBJ2-5
V gene: TRBV5-1
CDR3 DNA: TGCGCCAGCAGTCTGACCCCTAGCGTGGAGACCCAGTACTTC
CDR3 protein: CASSLTPSVETQYF

clone size: few
D gene: -
J gene: TRBJ2-5
V gene: TRBV6-5
CDR3 DNA: TGTGCCAGCACCTGGACAGTTCAAGAGACCCAGTACTTC
CDR3 protein: CASTWTVQETQYF

clone size: once
D gene: TRBD1
J gene: TRBJ2-6
V gene: TRBV7-8
CDR3 DNA: TGTGCCAGCAGTCTTAGACAGGGGACTGGGGCCAACGTCCTGACTTTC
CDR3 protein: CASSLRQGTGANVLTF

clone size: -
D gene: -
J gene: TRBJ2-7
V gene: TRBV7-9
CDR3 DNA: TGTGCCAGCAGCCCTGGACATCTAGCTTACGAGCAGTACTTC
CDR3 protein: CASSPGHLAYEQYF

clone size: once
D gene: TRBD2
J gene: TRBJ2-7
V gene: TRBV6-4
CDR3 DNA: TGTGCCAGCAGTCGAGAAGCGGGGGGGTCCTACGAGCAGTACTTC
CDR3 protein: CASSREAGGSYEQYF

clone size: -
D gene: -
J gene: TRBJ2-7
V gene: TRBV7-9
CDR3 DNA: TGTGCCAGCAGCTCCAGAGCCTACGAGCAGTACTTC
CDR3 protein: CASSSRAYEQYF

clone size: once
D gene: -
J gene: TRBJ1-6
V gene: TRBV5-1
CDR3 DNA: TGCGCCAGCAGCGCCGTCTCACAGGGAATTAATTCACCCCTCCACTTT
CDR3 protein: CASSAVSQGINSPLHF

clone size: once
D gene: TRBD2
J gene: TRBJ2-7
V gene: TRBV5-1
CDR3 DNA: TGCGCCAGCAGCTTGGTGACTAGCGGGGGTCCCTACGAGCAGTACTTC
CDR3 protein: CASSLVTSGGPYEQYF

clone size: -
D gene: -
J gene: TRBJ1-2
V gene: TRBV19
CDR3 DNA: TGTGCCAGTAGTTCCGTATACCGGGACTCAGGAGGCTACACCTTC
CDR3 protein: CASSSVYRDSGGYTF

clone size: -
D gene: TRBD1
J gene: TRBJ2-7
V gene: TRBV6-5
CDR3 DNA: TGTGCCAGCAGTTTTACCGGGACAGGGGGTAACGAGCAGTACTTC
CDR3 protein: CASSFTGTGGNEQYF

clone size: -
D gene: TRBD1
J gene: TRBJ1-2
V gene: TRBV11-2
CDR3 DNA: TGTGCCAGCAGCGCCCTCCCCGGGACAGGGGACTATGGCTACACCTTC
CDR3 protein: CASSALPGTGDYGYTF

clone size: -
D gene: -
J gene: TRBJ1-2
V gene: TRBV25-1
CDR3 DNA: TGTGCCAGCAGTCCCCCCGGGACTGTTAACTATGGCTACACCTTC
CDR3 protein: CASSPPGTVNYGYTF

clone size: -
D gene: TRBD1
J gene: TRBJ1-1
V gene: TRBV3-1/TRBV3-2
CDR3 DNA: TGTGCCAGCAGCCGACAGGGGGTGGAAAGCACTGAAGCTTTCTTT
CDR3 protein: CASSRQGVESTEAFF

clone size: once
D gene: TRBD1
J gene: TRBJ1-2
V gene: TRBV19
CDR3 DNA: TGTGCCAGTAGTACCCTGACAGGGAGTAGCTATGGCTACACCTTC
CDR3 protein: CASSTLTGSSYGYTF

clone size: -
D gene: -
J gene: TRBJ1-1
V gene: TRBV5-1
CDR3 DNA: TGCGCCAGCACCGACAAAACAGCGAACACTGAAGCTTTCTTT
CDR3 protein: CASTDKTANTEAFF

clone size: -
D gene: TRBD2
J gene: TRBJ2-7
V gene: TRBV10-3
CDR3 DNA: TGTGCCACTGGGACTACTGAAATCTACGAGCAGTACTTC
CDR3 protein: CATGTTEIYEQYF

clone size: -
D gene: -
J gene: TRBJ2-5
V gene: TRBV19
CDR3 DNA: TGTGCCAGTAGTATAAGCAGAAAAGAGACCCAGTACTTC
CDR3 protein: CASSISRKETQYF

clone size: -
D gene: -
J gene: TRBJ1-1
V gene: TRBV27
CDR3 DNA: TGTGCCAGCAGTTTCGCAGTATCCATGAACACTGAAGCTTTCTTT
CDR3 protein: CASSFAVSMNTEAFF

clone size: -
D gene: -
J gene: TRBJ1-4
V gene: TRBV5-1
CDR3 DNA: TGCGCCAGCAGCTTGGGGTCCCTCCGGGAAAAACTGTTTTTT
CDR3 protein: CASSLGSLREKLFF

clone size: -
D gene: -
J gene: TRBJ2-1
V gene: TRBV7-8
CDR3 DNA: TGTGCCAGCAGCAAAGGACGAACTAGGTACAATGAGCAGTTCTTC
CDR3 protein: CASSKGRTRYNEQFF

clone size: -
D gene: -
J gene: TRBJ2-7
V gene: TRBV6-5
CDR3 DNA: TGTGCCAGCATTGGGGACACGTCCTACGAGCAGTACTTC
CDR3 protein: CASIGDTSYEQYF

clone size: -
D gene: -
J gene: TRBJ2-7
V gene: TRBV6-5
CDR3 DNA: TGTGCCAGCAGTTACCCCCATTCCTACGAGCAGTACTTC
CDR3 protein: CASSYPHSYEQYF

clone size: -
D gene: TRBD2
J gene: TRBJ2-7
V gene: TRBV20-1
CDR3 DNA: TGCAGTGCTAGTCGGGGGGGGTACGGCAACTACGAGCAGTACTTC
CDR3 protein: CSASRGGYGNYEQYF

clone size: -
D gene: TRBD1
J gene: TRBJ2-7
V gene: TRBV11-1
CDR3 DNA: TGTGCCAGCAGCCAGGGACAGGGGGCTTCGTACTTC
CDR3 protein: CASSQGQGASYF

clone size: few
D gene: -
J gene: TRBJ2-2
V gene: TRBV6-5
CDR3 DNA: TGTGCCAGCAGTTATCTCTCCACCGGGGAGCTGTTTTTT
CDR3 protein: CASSYLSTGELFF

clone size: -
D gene: TRBD2
J gene: TRBJ2-1
V gene: TRBV7-9
CDR3 DNA: TGTGCCAGCAGCTTATCACTAGCGGGGGGGCCTTACAATGAGCAGTTCTTC
CDR3 protein: CASSLSLAGGPYNEQFF

clone size: once
D gene: -
J gene: TRBJ1-1
V gene: TRBV9
CDR3 DNA: TGTGCCAGCAGCCCACTACAAGGGTCGGACACTGAAGCTTTCTTT
CDR3 protein: CASSPLQGSDTEAFF